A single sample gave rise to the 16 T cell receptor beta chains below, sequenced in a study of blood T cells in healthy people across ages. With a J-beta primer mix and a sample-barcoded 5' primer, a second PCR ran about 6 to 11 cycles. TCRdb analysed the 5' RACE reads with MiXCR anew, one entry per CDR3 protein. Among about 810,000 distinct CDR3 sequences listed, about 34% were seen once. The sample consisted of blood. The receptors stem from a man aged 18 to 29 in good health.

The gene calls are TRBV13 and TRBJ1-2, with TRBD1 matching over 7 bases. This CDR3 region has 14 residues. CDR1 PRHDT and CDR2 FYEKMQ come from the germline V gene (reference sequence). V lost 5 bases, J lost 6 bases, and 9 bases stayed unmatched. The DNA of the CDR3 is TGTGCCAGCAGCACGAGGGGCAGGGGGAATGGCTACACCTTC. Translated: CASSTRGRGNGYTF.

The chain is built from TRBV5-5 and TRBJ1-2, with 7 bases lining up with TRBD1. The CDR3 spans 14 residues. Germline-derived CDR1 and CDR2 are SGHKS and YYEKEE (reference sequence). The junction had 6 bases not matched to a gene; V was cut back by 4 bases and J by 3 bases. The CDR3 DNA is TGTGCCAGCAGCCTGACAGGGAAGGACTATGGCTACACCTTC. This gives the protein CASSLTGKDYGYTF.

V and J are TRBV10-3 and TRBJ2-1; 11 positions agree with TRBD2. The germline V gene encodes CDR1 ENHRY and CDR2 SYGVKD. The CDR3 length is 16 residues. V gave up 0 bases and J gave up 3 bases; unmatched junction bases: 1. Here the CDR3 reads CAISESTSGDYNEQFF. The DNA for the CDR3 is TGTGCCATCAGTGAGTCGACTAGCGGGGACTACAATGAGCAGTTCTTC.

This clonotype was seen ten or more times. The CDR3 loop is CASSLASRTPEGEQFF. The DNA for the CDR3 is TGTGCCAGCAGTTTGGCCTCGCGGACACCTGAGGGTGAGCAGTTCTTC. V and J are TRBV12-3 or TRBV12-4 and TRBJ2-1; D possibly uses TRBD1 or TRBD2 (5 bases each). V lost 3 bases and J lost 9, with 21 bases in between. The CDR3 runs 16 residues.

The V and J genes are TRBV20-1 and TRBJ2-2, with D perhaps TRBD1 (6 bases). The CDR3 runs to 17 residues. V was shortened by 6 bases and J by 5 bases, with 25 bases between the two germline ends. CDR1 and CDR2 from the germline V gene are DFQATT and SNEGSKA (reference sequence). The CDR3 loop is CSARPTGKIERTGELFF. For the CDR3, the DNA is TGCAGTGCAAGGCCTACAGGGAAAATCGAACGGACCGGGGAGCTGTTTTTT.

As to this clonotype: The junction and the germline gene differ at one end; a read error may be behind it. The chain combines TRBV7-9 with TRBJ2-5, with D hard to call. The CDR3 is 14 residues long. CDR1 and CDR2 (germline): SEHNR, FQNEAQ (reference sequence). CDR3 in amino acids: CASSLPSGSETRYF. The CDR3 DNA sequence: TGTGCCAGCAGCTTACCGAGTGGATCGGAGACCCGGTACTTC.

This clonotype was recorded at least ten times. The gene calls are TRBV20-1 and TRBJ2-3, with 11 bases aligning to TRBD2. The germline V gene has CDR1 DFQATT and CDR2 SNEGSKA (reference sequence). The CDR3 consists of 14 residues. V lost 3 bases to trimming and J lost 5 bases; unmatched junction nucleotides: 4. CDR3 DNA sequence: TGCAGTGCTAGTCTGCTAGCGGGGGGAGATACGCAGTATTTT. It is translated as CSASLLAGGDTQYF.

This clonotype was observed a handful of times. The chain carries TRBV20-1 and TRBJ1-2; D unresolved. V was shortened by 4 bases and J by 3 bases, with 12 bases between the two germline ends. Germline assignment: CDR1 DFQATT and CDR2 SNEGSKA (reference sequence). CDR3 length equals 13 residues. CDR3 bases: TGCAGTGCTAACCGGGGATCGGACTATGGCTACACCTTC. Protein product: CSANRGSDYGYTF.

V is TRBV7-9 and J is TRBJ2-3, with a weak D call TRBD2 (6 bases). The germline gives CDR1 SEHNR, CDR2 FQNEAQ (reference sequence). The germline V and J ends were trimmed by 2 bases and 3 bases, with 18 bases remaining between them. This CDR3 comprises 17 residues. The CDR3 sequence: CASSLLSTVSGTDTQYF. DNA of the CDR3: TGTGCCAGCAGCTTACTGTCGACGGTTAGCGGAACAGATACGCAGTATTTT.

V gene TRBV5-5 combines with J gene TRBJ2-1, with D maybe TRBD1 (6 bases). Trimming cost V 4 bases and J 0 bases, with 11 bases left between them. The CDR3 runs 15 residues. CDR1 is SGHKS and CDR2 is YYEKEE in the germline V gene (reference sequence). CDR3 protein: CASSIRTDSYNEQFF. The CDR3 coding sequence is TGTGCCAGCAGCATCCGGACAGACTCCTACAATGAGCAGTTCTTC.

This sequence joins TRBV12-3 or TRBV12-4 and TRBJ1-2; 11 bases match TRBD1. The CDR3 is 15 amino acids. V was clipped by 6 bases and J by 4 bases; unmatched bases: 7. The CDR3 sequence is CASRPGQGASYGYTF. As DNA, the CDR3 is TGTGCCAGCAGACCTGGACAGGGGGCAAGCTATGGCTACACCTTC.

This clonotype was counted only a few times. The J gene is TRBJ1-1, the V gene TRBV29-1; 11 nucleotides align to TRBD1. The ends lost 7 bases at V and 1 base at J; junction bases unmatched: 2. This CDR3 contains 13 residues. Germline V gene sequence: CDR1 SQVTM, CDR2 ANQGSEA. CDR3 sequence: CSAGTGGNTEAFF. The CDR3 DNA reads TGCAGCGCAGGGACAGGGGGGAACACTGAAGCTTTCTTT.

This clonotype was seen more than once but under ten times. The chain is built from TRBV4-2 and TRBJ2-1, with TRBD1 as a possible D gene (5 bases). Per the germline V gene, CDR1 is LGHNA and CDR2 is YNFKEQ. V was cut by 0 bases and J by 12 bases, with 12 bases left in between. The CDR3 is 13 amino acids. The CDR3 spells CASSQDVRQGQFF. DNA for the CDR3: TGTGCCAGCAGCCAAGATGTTCGGCAGGGGCAGTTCTTC.

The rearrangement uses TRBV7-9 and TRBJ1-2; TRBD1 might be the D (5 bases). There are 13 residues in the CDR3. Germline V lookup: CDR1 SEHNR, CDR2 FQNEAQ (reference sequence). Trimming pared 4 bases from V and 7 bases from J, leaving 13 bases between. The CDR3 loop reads CASSSQGIGGYTF. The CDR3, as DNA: TGTGCCAGCAGCTCGCAGGGTATAGGTGGCTACACCTTC.

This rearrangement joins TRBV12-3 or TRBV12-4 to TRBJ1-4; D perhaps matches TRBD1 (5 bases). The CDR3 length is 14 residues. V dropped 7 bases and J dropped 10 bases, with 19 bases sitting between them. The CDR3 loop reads CASTWAPGSGKLFF. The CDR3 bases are TGTGCCAGCACCTGGGCTCCAGGGTCGGGAAAACTGTTTTTT.

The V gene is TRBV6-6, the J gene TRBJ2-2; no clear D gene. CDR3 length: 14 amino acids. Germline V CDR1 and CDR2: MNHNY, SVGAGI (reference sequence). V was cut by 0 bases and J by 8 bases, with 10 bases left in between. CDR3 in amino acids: CASSYSSKKGELFF. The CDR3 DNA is TGTGCCAGCAGTTACTCTTCGAAAAAAGGGGAGCTGTTTTTT.